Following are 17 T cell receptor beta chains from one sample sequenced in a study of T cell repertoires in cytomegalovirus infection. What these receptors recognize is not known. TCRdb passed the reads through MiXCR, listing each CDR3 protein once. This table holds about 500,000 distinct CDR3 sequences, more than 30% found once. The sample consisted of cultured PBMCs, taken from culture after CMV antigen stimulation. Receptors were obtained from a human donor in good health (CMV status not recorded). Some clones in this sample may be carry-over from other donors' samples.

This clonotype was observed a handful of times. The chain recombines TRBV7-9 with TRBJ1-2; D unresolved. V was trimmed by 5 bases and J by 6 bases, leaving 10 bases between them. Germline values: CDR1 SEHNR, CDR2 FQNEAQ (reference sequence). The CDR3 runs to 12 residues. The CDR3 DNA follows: TGTGCCAGCAGCCTCATCGACGATGGCTACACCTTC. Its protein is CASSLIDDGYTF.

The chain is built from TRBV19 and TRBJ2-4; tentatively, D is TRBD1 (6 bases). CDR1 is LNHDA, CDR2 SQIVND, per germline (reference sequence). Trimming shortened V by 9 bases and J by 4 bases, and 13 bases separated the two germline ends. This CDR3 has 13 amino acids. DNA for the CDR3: TGTGCCAGCCTCTGGCAGGGGAAAAACATTCAGTACTTC. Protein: CASLWQGKNIQYF.

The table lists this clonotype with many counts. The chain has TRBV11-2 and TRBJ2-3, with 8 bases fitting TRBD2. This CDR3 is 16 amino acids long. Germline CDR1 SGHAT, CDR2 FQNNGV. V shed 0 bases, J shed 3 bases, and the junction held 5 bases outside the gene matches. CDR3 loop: CASSLDRGGKTDTQYF. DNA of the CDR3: TGTGCCAGCAGCTTAGATCGGGGGGGAAAGACAGATACGCAGTATTTT. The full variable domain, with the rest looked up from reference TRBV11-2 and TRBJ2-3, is EAGVAQSPRYKIIEKRQSVAFWCNPISGHATLYWYQQILGQGPKLLIQFQNNGVVDDSQLPKDRFSAERLKGVDSTLKIQPAKLEDSAVYLCASSLDRGGKTDTQYFGPGTRLTVL.

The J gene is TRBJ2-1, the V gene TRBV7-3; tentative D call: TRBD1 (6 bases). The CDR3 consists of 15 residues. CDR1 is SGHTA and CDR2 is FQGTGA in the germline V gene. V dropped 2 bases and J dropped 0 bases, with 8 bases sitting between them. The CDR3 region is CASSLDRNSYNEQFF. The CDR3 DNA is TGTGCCAGCAGCTTAGACAGGAACTCCTACAATGAGCAGTTCTTC.

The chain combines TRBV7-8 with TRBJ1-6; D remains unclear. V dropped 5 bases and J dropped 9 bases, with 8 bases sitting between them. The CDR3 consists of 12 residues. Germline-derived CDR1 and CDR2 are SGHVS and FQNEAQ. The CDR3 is CASSHLGSPLHF. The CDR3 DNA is TGTGCCAGCAGCCACCTAGGTTCACCCCTCCACTTT.

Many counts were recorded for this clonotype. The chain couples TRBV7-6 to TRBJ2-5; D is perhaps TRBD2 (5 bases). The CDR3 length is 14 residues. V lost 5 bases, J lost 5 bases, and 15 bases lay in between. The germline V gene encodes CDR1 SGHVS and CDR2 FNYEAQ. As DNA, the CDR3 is TGTGCCAGCAGCATAAACCGGGGAAGGGAGACCCAGTACTTC. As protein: CASSINRGRETQYF.

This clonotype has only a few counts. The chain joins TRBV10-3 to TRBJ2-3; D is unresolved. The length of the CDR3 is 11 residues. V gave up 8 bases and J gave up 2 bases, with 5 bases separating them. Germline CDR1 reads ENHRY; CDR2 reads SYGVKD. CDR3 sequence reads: CAIANTDTQYF. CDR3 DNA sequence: TGTGCCATCGCCAACACAGATACGCAGTATTTT.

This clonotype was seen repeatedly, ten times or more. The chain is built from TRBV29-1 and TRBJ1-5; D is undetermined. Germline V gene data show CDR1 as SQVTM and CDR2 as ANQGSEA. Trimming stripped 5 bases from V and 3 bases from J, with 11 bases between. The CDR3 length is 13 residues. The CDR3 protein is CSVSSGLNQPQHF. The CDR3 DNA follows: TGCAGCGTTAGTTCGGGCCTCAATCAGCCCCAGCATTTT.

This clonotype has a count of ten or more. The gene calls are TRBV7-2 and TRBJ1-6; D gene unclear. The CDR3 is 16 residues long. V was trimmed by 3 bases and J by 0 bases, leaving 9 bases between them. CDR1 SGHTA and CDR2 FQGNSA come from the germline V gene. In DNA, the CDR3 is TGTGCCAGCAGCTTTGCGGCAAGCTCCTATAATTCACCCCTCCACTTT. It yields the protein CASSFAASSYNSPLHF.

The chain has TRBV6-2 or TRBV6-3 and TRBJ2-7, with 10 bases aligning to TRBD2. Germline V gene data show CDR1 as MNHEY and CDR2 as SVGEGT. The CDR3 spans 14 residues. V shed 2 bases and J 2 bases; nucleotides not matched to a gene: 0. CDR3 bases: TGTGCCAGCAGTTACACTAGCGGGGCCTACGAGCAGTACGTC. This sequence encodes CASSYTSGAYEQYV.

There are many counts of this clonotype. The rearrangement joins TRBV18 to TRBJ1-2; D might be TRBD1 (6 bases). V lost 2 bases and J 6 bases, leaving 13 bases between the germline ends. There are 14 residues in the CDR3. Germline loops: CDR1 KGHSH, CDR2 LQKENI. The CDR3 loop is CASSPVTGQDGYTF. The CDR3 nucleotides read TGTGCCAGCTCACCAGTGACAGGTCAAGATGGCTACACCTTC.

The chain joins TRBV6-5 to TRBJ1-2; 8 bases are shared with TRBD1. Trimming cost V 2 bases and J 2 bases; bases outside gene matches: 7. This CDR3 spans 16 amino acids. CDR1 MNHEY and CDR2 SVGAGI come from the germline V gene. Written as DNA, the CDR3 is TGTGCCAGCAGTTACGAAAGACAGGGGTGGAACTATGGCTACACCTTC. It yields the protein CASSYERQGWNYGYTF.

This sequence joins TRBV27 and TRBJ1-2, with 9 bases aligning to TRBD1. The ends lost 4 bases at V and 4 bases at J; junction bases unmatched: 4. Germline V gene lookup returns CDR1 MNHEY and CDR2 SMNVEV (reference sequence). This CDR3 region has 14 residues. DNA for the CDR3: TGTGCCAGCAGTTCACGGACAGGGGTCTATGGCTACACCTTC. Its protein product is CASSSRTGVYGYTF.

The CDR3 region is CASSLGGGSSPLHF. The CDR3 DNA reads TGTGCCAGCAGTTTAGGGGGTGGATCCTCACCCCTCCACTTT. The chain combines TRBV27 with TRBJ1-6; D possibly corresponds to TRBD1 (5 bases). This CDR3 spans 14 amino acids. The germline V gene has CDR1 MNHEY and CDR2 SMNVEV (reference sequence). V shed 2 bases and J shed 10 bases, with 12 bases lying between them.

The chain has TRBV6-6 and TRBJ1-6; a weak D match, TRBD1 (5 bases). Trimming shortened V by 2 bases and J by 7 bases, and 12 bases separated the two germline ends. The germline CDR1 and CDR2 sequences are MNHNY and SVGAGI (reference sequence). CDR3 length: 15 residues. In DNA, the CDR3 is TGTGCCAGCAGTTACAAGACAGTCCAGAATTCACCCCTCCACTTT. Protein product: CASSYKTVQNSPLHF.

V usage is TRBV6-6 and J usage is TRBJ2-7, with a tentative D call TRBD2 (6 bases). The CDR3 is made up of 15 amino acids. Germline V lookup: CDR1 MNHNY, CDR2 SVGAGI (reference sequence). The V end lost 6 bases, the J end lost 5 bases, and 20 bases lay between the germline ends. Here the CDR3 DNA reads TGTGCCAGCAGCAAGTCCCCAACTAGCCGCAACGAGCAGTACGTC. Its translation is CASSKSPTSRNEQYV.

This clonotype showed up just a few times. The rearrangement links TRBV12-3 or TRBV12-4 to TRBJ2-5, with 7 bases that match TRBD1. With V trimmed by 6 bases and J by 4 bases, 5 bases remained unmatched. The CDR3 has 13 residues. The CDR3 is CASREQGRETQYF. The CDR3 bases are TGTGCCAGCAGGGAACAGGGGAGAGAGACCCAGTACTTC.